This T cell receptor beta chain derives from a study of T cell repertoires in cytomegalovirus infection. At the level of the study: The study used recently identified HLA-C-restricted and well-studied HLA-B-restricted CMV epitopes. It can be stated that public TCR beta signatures indicated CMV infection as well as a matching HLA type. Study findings and constraints: The cumulative frequency of public TCR beta families distinguished individuals who carried CMV together with the relevant HLA. In two of eight donors, the top clonotype was HLA-C-restricted CMV-specific.

The V segment lost 6 bases and the J segment 5 bases; nucleotides outside the gene matches: 4. From germline, CDR1 is SGHTA and CDR2 FQGNSA. The CDR3 extends over 15 amino acids. MiXCR was run by TCRdb on the reads, yielding one entry per CDR3 protein. The table has 50,000 to 60,000 distinct CDR3 sequences, 15% to 20% seen once. Regarding this clonotype: As yet, its antigen is unknown.

The rearrangement links TRBV7-2 to TRBJ2-2; 12 nucleotides match TRBD1. The sequences come from CD8+ T cells from cultured PBMCs, collected from culture after CMV antigen stimulation. This TCR derives from a human donor in good health (CMV status not recorded). Some clones in this sample may be carry-over from other donors' samples. CDR3 DNA sequence: TGTGCCAGCAGGGCGGGACAGGGGGCGACCGGGGAGCTGTTTTTT. It is translated as CASRAGQGATGELFF.